This section outlines one T cell receptor (beta chain) sequence together with its context. This sample stems from a study of blood T cell repertoires in COVID-19. While infection was still active, Seattle patients were enrolled and then followed longitudinally. The V and J ends lost 1 base and 6 bases, in that order; junction bases with no gene match: 8. This CDR3 has 17 residues. Germline V gene data show CDR1 as SGHAT and CDR2 as FQNNGV. Generated by immunoSEQ multiplex PCR, the TCRdb table keeps only in-frame clones and is missing some. The table lists about 250,000 clones, roughly 86% of them singletons.

This clonotype was obtained from a woman older than 75 with COVID-19, enrolled during active disease. The sequencing input was peripheral blood. The genes are TRBV11-2 and TRBJ2-3, with TRBD2 identical over 12 bases. CDR3 region: CASSLAATSGGPDTQYF. Written as DNA, the CDR3 is TGTGCCAGCAGCTTAGCGGCTACTAGCGGGGGGCCCGATACGCAGTATTTT.